This T cell receptor beta chain stems from a study of Ad26.COV2.S vaccination and SARS-CoV-2 variants. TCRdb's copy holds only in-frame clones and misses some; the assay was immunoSEQ multiplex PCR. This table has 440,000 or so clones, 92% appearing once. The germline CDR1 and CDR2 sequences are MNHEY and SVGAGI. With V trimmed by 7 bases and J by 0 bases, 8 bases remained unmatched. The CDR3 has 15 residues. As to treatment: some 20 received Ad26.COV2.S at low or high dose, single or two shots; 5 received placebo; per-sample allocation not given. Sampling occurred on day 63 after the first vaccine or placebo injection.

The rearrangement links TRBV6-5 to TRBJ1-1, with TRBD1 matching 7 bases. This TCR came from a person aged 18 to 65 who received the Ad26.COV2.S COVID-19 vaccine or a placebo. Sequencing used peripheral blood, obtained in a trial of Ad26.COV2.S vaccine versus placebo. This chain's CDR3 is CASKQPGQMNTEAFF. The CDR3 region has the DNA TGTGCCAGCAAACAACCGGGACAGATGAACACTGAAGCTTTCTTT.